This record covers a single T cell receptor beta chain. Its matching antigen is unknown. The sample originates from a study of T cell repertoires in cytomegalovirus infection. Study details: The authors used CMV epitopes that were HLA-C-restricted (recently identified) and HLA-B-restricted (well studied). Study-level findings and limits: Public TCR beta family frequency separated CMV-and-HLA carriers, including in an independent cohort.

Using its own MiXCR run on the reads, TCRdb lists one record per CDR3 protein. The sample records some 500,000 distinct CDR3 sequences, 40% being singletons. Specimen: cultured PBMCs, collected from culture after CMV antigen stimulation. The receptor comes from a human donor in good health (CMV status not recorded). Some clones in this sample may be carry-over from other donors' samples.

Here the CDR3 reads CASSLLGGRIHNSPLHF. Here the CDR3 DNA reads TGTGCCAGCAGCTTATTGGGGGGCCGCATCCATAATTCACCCCTCCACTTT. The chain combines TRBV7-2 with TRBJ1-6, with D perhaps TRBD1 (6 bases). V lost 2 bases, J lost 5 bases, and 16 bases lay in between. The CDR3 spans 17 residues. CDR1 and CDR2 from the germline V gene are SGHTA and FQGNSA.